A selection of T cell receptor beta chains follows, all from one sample in a study of shared clonotypes between healthy human individuals. Profiled with immunoSEQ multiplex PCR; TCRdb holds only in-frame clones, not every one. Seen here are roughly 570,000 clones, roughly 98% observed once, and the top ten hold 0.3%. The sequencing input was naive CD8+ T cells sorted from blood. These receptors were obtained from a man aged 25 to 40 in good health. Each CDR3 is given with its conserved first and last residue. D genes are given only for firm matches. Some rows have no size entry. The others give once, few or many, or a class for an expanded clone.

clone size: .
V gene: TRBV11-2
D gene: .
J gene: TRBJ2-5
CDR3 DNA: TGTGCCAGCAGCTTAGCAGACTGGGAGACCCAGTACTTC
CDR3 protein: CASSLADWETQYF

clone size: .
V gene: TRBV9
D gene: TRBD2
J gene: TRBJ2-3
CDR3 DNA: TGTGCCAGCAGCGCCGACGGGACTAGCGGGAGCACAGATACGCAGTATTTT
CDR3 protein: CASSADGTSGSTDTQYF

clone size: .
V gene: TRBV5-5
D gene: .
J gene: TRBJ1-2
CDR3 DNA: TGTGCCAGCAGCCTTAGGTCGGGGGCAGGGGATGGCTACACCTTC
CDR3 protein: CASSLRSGAGDGYTF

clone size: .
V gene: TRBV10-2
D gene: .
J gene: TRBJ2-7
CDR3 DNA: TGCGCCAGCAGTGAAAGCGGCGAGCAGTACTTC
CDR3 protein: CASSESGEQYF

clone size: .
V gene: TRBV6-5
D gene: TRBD2
J gene: TRBJ2-1
CDR3 DNA: TGTGCCAGCACCCCCGGGACTAGCGGTAACAATGAGCAGTTCTTC
CDR3 protein: CASTPGTSGNNEQFF

clone size: .
V gene: TRBV27
D gene: TRBD1
J gene: TRBJ2-5
CDR3 DNA: TGTGCCAGCAGTCCGATCGCCACACAGGGGGCAGGAGAGACCCAGTACTTC
CDR3 protein: CASSPIATQGAGETQYF

clone size: .
V gene: TRBV7-9
D gene: .
J gene: TRBJ2-7
CDR3 DNA: TGTGCCAGCAGCTTTGGCAGTCCTCCCTACGAGCAGTACTTC
CDR3 protein: CASSFGSPPYEQYF

clone size: .
V gene: TRBV6-6
D gene: TRBD1
J gene: TRBJ1-1
CDR3 DNA: TGTGCCAGCAGTTACTCTTTACAGGGGGACACTGAAGCTTTCTTT
CDR3 protein: CASSYSLQGDTEAFF

clone size: .
V gene: TRBV4-2
D gene: TRBD2
J gene: TRBJ2-1
CDR3 DNA: TGTGCCAGCAGCCAAGAGCCGGGACTAGCGGGAGTACAGTTCAATGAGCAGTTCTTC
CDR3 protein: CASSQEPGLAGVQFNEQFF

clone size: .
V gene: TRBV27
D gene: .
J gene: TRBJ2-7
CDR3 DNA: TGTGCCAGCAGTGTAACCCATTCCTACGAGCAGTACTTC
CDR3 protein: CASSVTHSYEQYF

clone size: .
V gene: TRBV14
D gene: .
J gene: TRBJ2-3
CDR3 DNA: TGTGCCAGTAACCAATGGGGAAGGCTAGCGACAGATACGCAGTATTTT
CDR3 protein: CASNQWGRLATDTQYF

clone size: .
V gene: TRBV19
D gene: .
J gene: TRBJ2-7
CDR3 DNA: TGTGCCAGTAGTATGGCACAGGGTTGGGACGAGCAGTACTTC
CDR3 protein: CASSMAQGWDEQYF

clone size: .
V gene: TRBV7-2
D gene: TRBD2
J gene: TRBJ2-7
CDR3 DNA: TGTGCCAGCAGCTGGGGGGGTAGGGGCTCCTACGAGCAGTACTTC
CDR3 protein: CASSWGGRGSYEQYF

clone size: .
V gene: TRBV13
D gene: .
J gene: TRBJ2-7
CDR3 DNA: TGTGCCAGCAGCCTCTCCTACGAGCAGTACTTC
CDR3 protein: CASSLSYEQYF

clone size: .
V gene: TRBV28
D gene: .
J gene: TRBJ2-7
CDR3 DNA: TGTGCCAGCAGTTTCGCGATGTGGGGGACTCTTAGCTCCTACGAGCAGTACTTC
CDR3 protein: CASSFAMWGTLSSYEQYF

clone size: .
V gene: TRBV29-1
D gene: TRBD2
J gene: TRBJ2-1
CDR3 DNA: TGCAGCGTTGAGGCCCTTGCCGGGGGGGATGAGCAGTTCTTC
CDR3 protein: CSVEALAGGDEQFF

clone size: .
V gene: TRBV7-9
D gene: .
J gene: TRBJ1-4
CDR3 DNA: TGTGCCAGCAGCCATGGGACTTTTCCGGAAAAACTGTTTTTT
CDR3 protein: CASSHGTFPEKLFF

clone size: .
V gene: TRBV9
D gene: .
J gene: TRBJ1-5
CDR3 DNA: TGTGCCAGCAGCGTAGGAGGGGGTGTGGGTCAGCCCCAGCATTTT
CDR3 protein: CASSVGGGVGQPQHF

clone size: .
V gene: TRBV15
D gene: .
J gene: TRBJ2-5
CDR3 DNA: TGTGCCACCAGCAGAGAACAGGGAACGCAAGAGACCCAGTACTTC
CDR3 protein: CATSREQGTQETQYF

clone size: once
V gene: TRBV19
D gene: TRBD1
J gene: TRBJ2-7
CDR3 DNA: TGTGCCACTACAGCGACAGGGAGCTCCTACGAGCAGTACTTC
CDR3 protein: CATTATGSSYEQYF

clone size: .
V gene: TRBV21-1
D gene: .
J gene: TRBJ2-3
CDR3 DNA: TGTGCCAGCAGTCCCCTTTACGGGAGTAACGCAGATACGCAGTATTTT
CDR3 protein: CASSPLYGSNADTQYF

clone size: .
V gene: TRBV28
D gene: .
J gene: TRBJ2-7
CDR3 DNA: TGTGCCAGCAGTTTATCCAGCGGCCACAAGCAGTACTTC
CDR3 protein: CASSLSSGHKQYF

clone size: once
V gene: TRBV5-1
D gene: .
J gene: TRBJ1-1
CDR3 DNA: TGCGCCAGCAGCTTGGATCAGGGGCTTGACTTT
CDR3 protein: CASSLDQGLDF

clone size: .
V gene: TRBV6-5
D gene: TRBD1
J gene: TRBJ1-1
CDR3 DNA: TGTGCCAGCAGTTACTTGGAGGGGGCGATTCCCCCTGAAGCTTTCTTT
CDR3 protein: CASSYLEGAIPPEAFF

clone size: .
V gene: TRBV28
D gene: .
J gene: TRBJ1-5
CDR3 DNA: TGTGCCAGCAGTTTAAGGATTCGACGGCAGCCCCAGCATTTT
CDR3 protein: CASSLRIRRQPQHF

clone size: .
V gene: TRBV6-5
D gene: .
J gene: TRBJ1-3
CDR3 DNA: TGTGCCAGCAGTTACTCGGTCTCTGGAAACACCATATATTTT
CDR3 protein: CASSYSVSGNTIYF